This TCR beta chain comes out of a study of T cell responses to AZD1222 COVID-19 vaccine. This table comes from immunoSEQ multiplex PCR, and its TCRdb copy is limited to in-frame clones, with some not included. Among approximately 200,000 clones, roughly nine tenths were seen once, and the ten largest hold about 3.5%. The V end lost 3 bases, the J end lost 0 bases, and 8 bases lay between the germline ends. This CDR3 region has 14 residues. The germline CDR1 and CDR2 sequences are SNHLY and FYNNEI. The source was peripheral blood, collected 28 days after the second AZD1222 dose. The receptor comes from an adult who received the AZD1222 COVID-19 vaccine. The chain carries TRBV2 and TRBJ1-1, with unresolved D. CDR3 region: CASSDLILNTEAFF. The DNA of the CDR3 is TGTGCCAGCAGTGATCTTATCCTGAACACTGAAGCTTTCTTT. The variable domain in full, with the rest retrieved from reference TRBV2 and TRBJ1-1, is EPEVTQTPSHQVTQMGQEVILRCVPISNHLYFYWYRQILGQKVEFLVSFYNNEISEKSEIFDDQFSVERPDGSNFTLKIRSTKLEDSAMYFCASSDLILNTEAFFGQGTRLTVV.